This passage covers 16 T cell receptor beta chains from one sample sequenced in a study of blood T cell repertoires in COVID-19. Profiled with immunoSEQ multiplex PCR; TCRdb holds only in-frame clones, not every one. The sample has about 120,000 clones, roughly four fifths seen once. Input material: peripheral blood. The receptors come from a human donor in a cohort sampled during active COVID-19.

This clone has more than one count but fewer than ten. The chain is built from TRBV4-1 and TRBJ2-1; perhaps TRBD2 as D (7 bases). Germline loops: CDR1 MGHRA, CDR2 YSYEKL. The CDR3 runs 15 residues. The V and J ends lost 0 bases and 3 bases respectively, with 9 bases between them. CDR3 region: CASSQEGGLYNEQFF. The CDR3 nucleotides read TGCGCCAGCAGCCAAGAGGGGGGGCTCTACAATGAGCAGTTCTTC.

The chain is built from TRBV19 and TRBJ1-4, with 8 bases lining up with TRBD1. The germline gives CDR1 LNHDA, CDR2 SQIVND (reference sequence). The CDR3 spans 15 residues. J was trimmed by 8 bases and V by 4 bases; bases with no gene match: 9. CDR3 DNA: TGTGCCAGTAGTACCCGGGACAGGAGTTTCGAAAAACTGTTTTTT. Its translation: CASSTRDRSFEKLFF. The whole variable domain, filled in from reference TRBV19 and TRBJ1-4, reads DGGITQSPKYLFRKEGQNVTLSCEQNLNHDAMYWYRQDPGQGLRLIYYSQIVNDFQKGDIAEGYSVSREKKESFPLTVTSAQKNPTAFYLCASSTRDRSFEKLFFGSGTQLSVL.

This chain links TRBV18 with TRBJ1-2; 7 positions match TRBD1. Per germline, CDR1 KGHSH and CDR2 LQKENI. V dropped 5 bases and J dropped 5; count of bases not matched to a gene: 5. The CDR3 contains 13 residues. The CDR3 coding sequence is TGTGCCAGCTCAGGCAGACAGGGATATGGCTACACCTTC. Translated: CASSGRQGYGYTF.

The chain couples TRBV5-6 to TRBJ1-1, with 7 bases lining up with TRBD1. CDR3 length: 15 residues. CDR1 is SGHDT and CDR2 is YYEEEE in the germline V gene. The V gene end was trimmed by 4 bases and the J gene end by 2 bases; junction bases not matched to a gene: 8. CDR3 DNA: TGTGCCAGCAGCCCCCTGGACAGGACCAACACTGAAGCTTTCTTT. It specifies CASSPLDRTNTEAFF.

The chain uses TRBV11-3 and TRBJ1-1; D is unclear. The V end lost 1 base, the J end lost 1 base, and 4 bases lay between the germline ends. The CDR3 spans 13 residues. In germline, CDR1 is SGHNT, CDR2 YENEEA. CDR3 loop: CASSLGENTEAFF. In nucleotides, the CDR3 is TGTGCCAGCAGCTTAGGCGAGAACACTGAAGCTTTCTTT. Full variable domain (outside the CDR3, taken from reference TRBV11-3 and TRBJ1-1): EAGVVQSPRYKIIEKKQPVAFWCNPISGHNTLYWYLQNLGQGPELLIRYENEEAVDDSQLPKDRFSAERLKGVDSTLKIQPAELGDSAVYLCASSLGENTEAFFGQGTRLTVV.

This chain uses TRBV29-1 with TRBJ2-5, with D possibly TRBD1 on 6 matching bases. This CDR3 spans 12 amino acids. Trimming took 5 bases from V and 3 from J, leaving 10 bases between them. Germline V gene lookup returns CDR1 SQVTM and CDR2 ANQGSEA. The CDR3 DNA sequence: TGCAGCGTTCGGGACACCGAAGAGACCCAGTACTTC. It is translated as CSVRDTEETQYF.

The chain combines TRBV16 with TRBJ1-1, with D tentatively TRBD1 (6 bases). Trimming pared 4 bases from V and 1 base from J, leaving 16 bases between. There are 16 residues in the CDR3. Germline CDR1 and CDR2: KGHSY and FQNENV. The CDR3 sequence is CASSLNRVRANTEAFF. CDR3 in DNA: TGTGCCAGCAGCCTGAACAGGGTGAGGGCGAACACTGAAGCTTTCTTT. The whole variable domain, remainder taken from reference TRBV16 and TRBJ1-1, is GEEVAQTPKHLVRGEGQKAKLYCAPIKGHSYVFWYQQVLKNEFKFLISFQNENVFDETGMPKERFSAKCLPNSPCSLEIQATKLEDSAVYFCASSLNRVRANTEAFFGQGTRLTVV.

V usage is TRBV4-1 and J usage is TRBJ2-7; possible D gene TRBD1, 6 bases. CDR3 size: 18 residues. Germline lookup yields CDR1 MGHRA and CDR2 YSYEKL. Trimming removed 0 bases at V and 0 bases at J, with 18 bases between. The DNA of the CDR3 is TGCGCCAGCAGCCAAGAAATCGCCGGGACATCCCTCTCCTACGAGCAGTACTTC. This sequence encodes CASSQEIAGTSLSYEQYF.

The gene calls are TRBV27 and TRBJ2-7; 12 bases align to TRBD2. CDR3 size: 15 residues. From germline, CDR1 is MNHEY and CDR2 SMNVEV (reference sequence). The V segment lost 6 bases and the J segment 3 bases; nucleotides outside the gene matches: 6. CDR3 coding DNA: TGTGCCAGCAGGGCAGGACTAGCGGGAATCTACGAGCAGTACTTC. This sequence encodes CASRAGLAGIYEQYF.

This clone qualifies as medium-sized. CDR3: CASSGGLAGGLYF. In nucleotides, the CDR3 is TGTGCCAGCAGCGGTGGACTAGCGGGAGGGCTGTACTTC. The rearrangement links TRBV5-4 to TRBJ2-7; 15 nucleotides align to TRBD2. This CDR3 is 13 amino acids long. Germline-derived CDR1 and CDR2 are SGHNT and YYREEE (reference sequence). The J segment lost 12 bases and the V segment lost 4 bases, leaving 5 bases of the junction unmatched.

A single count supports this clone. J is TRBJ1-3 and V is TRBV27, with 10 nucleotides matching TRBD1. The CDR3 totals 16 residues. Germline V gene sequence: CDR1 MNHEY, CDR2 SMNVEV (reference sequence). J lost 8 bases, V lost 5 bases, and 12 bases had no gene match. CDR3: CASSPRRGQGVDTIYF. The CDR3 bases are TGTGCCAGCAGTCCCCGGCGAGGACAGGGGGTTGACACCATATATTTT.

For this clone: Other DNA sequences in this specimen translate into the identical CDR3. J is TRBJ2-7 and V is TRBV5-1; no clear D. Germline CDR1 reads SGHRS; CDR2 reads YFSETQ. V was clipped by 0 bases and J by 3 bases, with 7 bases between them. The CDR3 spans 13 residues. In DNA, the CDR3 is TGCGCCAGCAGCTTGGGCGGCGACTACGAGCAGTACTTC. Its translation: CASSLGGDYEQYF.

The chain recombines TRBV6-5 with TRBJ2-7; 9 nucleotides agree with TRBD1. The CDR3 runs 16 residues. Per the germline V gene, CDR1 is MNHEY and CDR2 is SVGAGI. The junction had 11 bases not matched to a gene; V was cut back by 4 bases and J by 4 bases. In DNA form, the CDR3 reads TGTGCCAGCAGTTTTCACCGGGACAGGGAAACTTACGAGCAGTACTTC. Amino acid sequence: CASSFHRDRETYEQYF.

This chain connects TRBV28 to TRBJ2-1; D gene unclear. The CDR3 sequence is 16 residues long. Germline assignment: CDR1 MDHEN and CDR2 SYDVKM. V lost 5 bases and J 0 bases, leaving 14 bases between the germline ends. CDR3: CASSPLNARSYNEQFF. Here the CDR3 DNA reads TGTGCCAGCAGTCCCCTAAACGCTCGCTCCTACAATGAGCAGTTCTTC.

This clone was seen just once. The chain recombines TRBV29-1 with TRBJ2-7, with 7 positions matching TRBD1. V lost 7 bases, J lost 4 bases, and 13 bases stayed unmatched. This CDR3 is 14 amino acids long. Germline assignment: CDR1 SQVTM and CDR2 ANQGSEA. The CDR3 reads CSALRQGPPYEQYF. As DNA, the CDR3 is TGCAGCGCCCTCCGACAGGGACCCCCTTACGAGCAGTACTTC.

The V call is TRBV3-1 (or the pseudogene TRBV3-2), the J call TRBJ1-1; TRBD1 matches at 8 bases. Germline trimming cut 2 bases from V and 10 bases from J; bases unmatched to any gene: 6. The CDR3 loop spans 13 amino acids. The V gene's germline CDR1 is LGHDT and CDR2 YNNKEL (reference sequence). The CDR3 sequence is CASSQSGGSRAFF. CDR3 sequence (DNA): TGTGCCAGCAGCCAATCAGGGGGCTCACGAGCTTTCTTT.